This T cell receptor beta chain is drawn from a study of cytomegalovirus exposure and HLA in healthy donors. Study results and limitations: A later analysis by the authors found several of the most significant clusters apparently linked to common viral pathogens. Upon later analysis, HLA-associated TCR beta chains proved more clonally expanded than other, equally common chains. Per published reports, the classifier diagnosed cytomegalovirus status with high specificity and sensitivity.

The J segment lost 5 bases and the V segment lost 2 bases, leaving 2 bases of the junction unmatched. Germline assignment: CDR1 MNHEY and CDR2 SMNVEV (reference sequence). The CDR3 covers 14 residues. As to this clone: Antigen unknown.

The PCR employed 60 Vbeta primers together with 13 Jbeta primers. This table comes from immunoSEQ multiplex PCR, and its TCRdb copy is limited to in-frame clones, with some not included. The sample records 100,000 to 150,000 clones, roughly 80% being singletons. Healthy individuals who donated bone marrow served as the donors. This chain connects TRBV27 to TRBJ2-3, with 9 bases identical to TRBD2. The source of this sequence is a man aged 18-30 years in good health and CMV-seropositive. The sequenced material came from PBMCs. CDR3 in amino acids: CASSLGREGDTQYF. The CDR3 bases are TGTGCCAGCAGTTTAGGGCGGGAGGGAGATACGCAGTATTTT.